This T cell receptor beta chain was captured in a study of blood T cell repertoires in COVID-19. Study in general: Samples representing acute and convalescent COVID-19 were sourced from the United States, Italy and Spain. T cells, B-cell-depleted T cells, or PBMCs provided the cDNA or gDNA that served as material.

Germline V gives CDR1 MDHEN, CDR2 SYDVKM. V dropped 2 bases and J dropped 6; count of bases not matched to a gene: 6. The CDR3 has 15 residues. Adults between about 18 and 95 years of age took part from under 30 US areas. Cohort assignment relied on participant-reported clinical history. TCRdb's copy holds only in-frame clones and misses some; the assay was immunoSEQ multiplex PCR. The sample has a few hundred thousand clones; around 89% are singletons. V and J are TRBV28 and TRBJ2-1; 8 nucleotides match TRBD2. The receptor comes from a man aged 18 to 29 who had recovered from COVID-19. Source material: PBMCs or T cells enriched from blood (not recorded which). The CDR3 loop is CASSLQREYSNEQFF. The CDR3 region has the DNA TGTGCCAGCAGTTTACAGCGGGAGTACTCCAATGAGCAGTTCTTC.